These T cell receptor beta chains were read from a single sample in a study of T cells in Graves' hyperthyroidism and ophthalmopathy. From the multiplex PCR reads, TCRdb called clonotypes with MiXCR, one entry per CDR3 protein. The sample records about 500,000 distinct CDR3 sequences, approximately 17% being singletons. Material for sequencing was blood. These TCRs come from a woman between 18 and 29 years old with Graves' ophthalmopathy. CDR3s include the opening cysteine and the closing phenylalanine or tryptophan. D genes are given only for firm matches.

v_call d_call cdr3_aa
TRBV15 - CATSSLTGLPMETQYF
TRBV6-5 - CASSYSGDTGELFF
TRBV6-6 TRBD2 CASSYSLCKRGETQYF
TRBV6-1 - CASSFRDIMNTEAFF
TRBV19 TRBD1 CASSTGGQGTREQYF
TRBV6-1 - CASSLRGRGHFYGYTF
TRBV7-2 - CASSLADRNNQPQHF
TRBV15 - CATSPPEGYGYTF
TRBV19 TRBD2 CASSIVTSGLQFF
TRBV9 TRBD1 CASSEGQGWNTEAFF
TRBV7-2 - CASNRGVTVYTF
TRBV9 TRBD2 CASSPSGTTHNEQFF
TRBV5-5 - CASRDPPSSEQFF
TRBV13 - CASSLVSGGNTIYF
TRBV2 - CASSDRYQETQYF
TRBV11-2 - CASSLDAPGAYEQYF
TRBV7-2 - CASSRKGSAASSYEQYF
TRBV2 - CASSLQGEQPQHF
TRBV12-3/TRBV12-4 - CASSESYSPLHF
TRBV30 - CAWYLTGTHGYTF
TRBV28 TRBD1 CASSWGQGEYNEQFF
TRBV14 - CASSPLGRQPQHF
TRBV28 TRBD1 CASSRMTGAGETQYF
TRBV12-3/TRBV12-4 TRBD2 CASSLVAGFYEQYF
TRBV11-2 - CASSLDFGETQYF
TRBV5-5 - CASSLNQGDTEAFF
TRBV12-3/TRBV12-4 - CASSLGTMNTGELFF
TRBV6-1 - CASGGTNYGYTF